This is a list of T cell receptor beta chains from one sample in a study of control samples from healthy donors and cancer patients. Sequencing used immunoSEQ multiplex PCR; TCRdb keeps in-frame clones, though not all of them. This sample has 150,000 to 200,000 clones, with 91% found just once. The specimen was blood. The receptors here all came from a woman aged 25 to 39 in good health. CDR3s leave out the opening cysteine and the closing phenylalanine or tryptophan. A D gene is named only where the DNA matches it firmly. The size of a clone is reported for some rows only, either as once, few or many, or as a class for expanded clones.

V gene | D gene | clone size | CDR3 protein
TRBV7-9 | . | . | ASSLGEAYEQY
TRBV3-1/TRBV3-2 | TRBD2 | few | ASSQASGPKGTQY
TRBV6-5 | TRBD1 | . | ASRRTGAETQY
TRBV6-1 | . | . | ASSEVRGTEAF
TRBV14 | TRBD1 | . | ASSGQGVGNSPLH
TRBV6-4 | . | . | ASSPDGNQPQH
TRBV6-9 | TRBD1 | . | ASSYSIWDRGSYT
TRBV6-5 | TRBD1 | once | ASSYYRGYNEQF
TRBV27 | . | . | ASSLGLPNTEAF
TRBV29-1 | . | . | SVGESGNTIY
TRBV9 | TRBD1 | . | ASSGDRAYEQY
TRBV5-4 | . | . | ASSLAASYEQY
TRBV9 | . | . | ASSDRDYNEQF
TRBV5-4 | . | . | ASSLAGNQPQH
TRBV6-2/TRBV6-3 | TRBD1 | . | ASSRDRGAGSNQPQH
TRBV19 | . | . | ASSTGHGEKLF
TRBV4-1 | . | once | ASSKVTAATNEKLF
TRBV14 | TRBD2 | . | ASSQVAGGPGNIQY
TRBV6-6 | . | . | ASSPGISSYNEQF
TRBV4-2 | . | . | ASSQDEGVNYGYT
TRBV4-1 | . | . | ASSQHGGANEKLF
TRBV11-2 | TRBD1 | . | ASSSGGQETQY
TRBV28 | TRBD2 | . | ASSPGTSGSTDTQY
TRBV6-2/TRBV6-3 | TRBD2 | . | ASSRLAVNNEQF
TRBV7-3 | . | . | ASSLGTAQETQY
TRBV19 | . | . | ASSIGGIDNSPLH
TRBV5-1 | TRBD2 | . | ASSLASRGETQY
TRBV7-2 | TRBD1 | . | ASSVQGAKEKLF